These 18 T cell receptor beta chains originate from one sample sequenced in a study of blood T cell repertoires in COVID-19. Clones were sequenced by immunoSEQ multiplex PCR, and TCRdb holds only the in-frame ones, with some missing. The sample consists of fewer than 350,000 clones, around 86% of them appearing once. The specimen sequenced was peripheral blood. Receptor source: a woman aged 25 to 39 who had recovered from COVID-19.

V and J are TRBV9 and TRBJ2-7; the D gene is possibly TRBD2 (6 bases). Per the germline V gene, CDR1 is SGDLS and CDR2 is YYNGEE. CDR3 length equals 14 residues. V lost 0 bases, J lost 3 bases, and 10 bases lay in between. CDR3 sequence reads: CASSVAGSGYEQYF. The CDR3 DNA is TGTGCCAGCAGCGTAGCGGGTAGCGGCTACGAGCAGTACTTC. Filled out from reference TRBV9 and TRBJ2-7, the complete variable domain reads DSGVTQTPKHLITATGQRVTLRCSPRSGDLSVYWYQQSLDQGLQFLIQYYNGEERAKGNILERFSAQQFPDLHSELNLSSLELGDSALYFCASSVAGSGYEQYFGPGTRLTVT.

The chain uses TRBV19 and TRBJ1-4, with D possibly being TRBD1 (5 bases). The V gene's germline CDR1 is LNHDA and CDR2 SQIVND (reference sequence). This CDR3 contains 15 residues. The V end lost 9 bases, the J end lost 0 bases, and 14 bases lay between the germline ends. CDR3 region: CARSLRTSTNEKLFF. CDR3 nucleotide sequence: TGTGCCAGAAGTCTTCGGACATCAACTAATGAAAAACTGTTTTTT.

The rearrangement uses TRBV15 and TRBJ2-5, with 7 bases aligning to TRBD1. CDR3 length equals 13 residues. The J segment lost 5 bases and the V segment lost 8 bases, leaving 8 bases of the junction unmatched. Germline V gives CDR1 LNHNV, CDR2 YYDKDF (reference sequence). The chain's CDR3 is CATYDRAGETQYF. The CDR3, as DNA: TGTGCCACCTATGACAGGGCCGGGGAGACCCAGTACTTC.

The chain links TRBV27 to TRBJ2-1; 8 nucleotides line up with TRBD1. The CDR3 spans 16 residues. With V trimmed by 4 bases and J by 4 bases, 9 bases remained unmatched. CDR1 and CDR2 from the germline V gene are MNHEY and SMNVEV (reference sequence). This chain's CDR3 is CASSSGTGRLYNEQFF. Written as DNA, the CDR3 is TGTGCCAGCAGTTCAGGGACAGGCCGCCTTTACAATGAGCAGTTCTTC.

This chain connects TRBV7-9 to TRBJ2-7; TRBD2 is a possible D gene (7 bases). Per the germline V gene, CDR1 is SEHNR and CDR2 is FQNEAQ (reference sequence). V lost 2 bases and J 7 bases, leaving 15 bases between the germline ends. The CDR3 length is 14 residues. The CDR3 DNA sequence: TGTGCCAGCAGCTTAACGGTCGGGGGGCGGGAGCAGTACTTC. Translation gives CASSLTVGGREQYF.

J is TRBJ1-5 and V is TRBV2, with TRBD1 matching 8 bases. V lost 6 bases to trimming and J lost 3 bases; unmatched junction nucleotides: 7. In germline, CDR1 is SNHLY, CDR2 FYNNEI. CDR3 size: 15 residues. CDR3 amino acids: CASRGTGGFNQPQHF. The CDR3 region has the DNA TGTGCCAGCAGGGGGACAGGTGGGTTCAATCAGCCCCAGCATTTT.

This clone was seen only a few times. The chain employs TRBV27 and TRBJ2-5; no definite D call. V lost 5 bases and J 9 bases, leaving 19 bases between the germline ends. CDR1 is MNHEY, CDR2 SMNVEV, per germline (reference sequence). The CDR3 spans 14 residues. The CDR3 DNA follows: TGTGCCAGCAGTCCAAAACCTTCTTCGGTCCCCCAGTACTTC. Protein sequence: CASSPKPSSVPQYF.

The CDR3 nucleotides read TGTGCCAGCCGGTCGGGACTCCAAGAGACCCAGTACTTC. Protein: CASRSGLQETQYF. This chain joins TRBV7-9 and TRBJ2-5, with a tentative D call TRBD2 (6 bases). Trimming took off 8 bases at V and 1 base at J, with 11 bases between the two ends. CDR3 length: 13 residues. Looked up from germline, CDR1 is SEHNR and CDR2 is FQNEAQ (reference sequence).

The V call is TRBV27, the J call TRBJ2-1, with 8 bases lining up with TRBD2. V was pared by 7 bases and J by 4 bases, with 6 bases of the junction left unmatched. Germline V gives CDR1 MNHEY, CDR2 SMNVEV (reference sequence). The CDR3 loop spans 14 amino acids. CDR3 protein: CASKLAGDYNEQFF. As DNA, the CDR3 is TGTGCCAGCAAGCTAGCGGGCGATTACAATGAGCAGTTCTTC.

The genes are TRBV27 and TRBJ1-1, with 8 bases aligning to TRBD1. The CDR3 covers 11 residues. J gave up 8 bases and V 8 bases, and 4 bases lay outside the gene matches. Looked up from germline, CDR1 is MNHEY and CDR2 is SMNVEV (reference sequence). The CDR3 loop is CASLQGAEAFF. Here the CDR3 DNA reads TGTGCCAGCCTCCAGGGGGCCGAAGCTTTCTTT.

The chain recombines TRBV2 with TRBJ2-5, with TRBD1 matching over 8 bases. The CDR3 has 15 amino acids. Per the germline V gene, CDR1 is SNHLY and CDR2 is FYNNEI. The V and J ends lost 8 bases and 2 bases, in that order; junction bases with no gene match: 10. The CDR3 sequence: CASSSGTGVQETQYF. CDR3 bases: TGTGCCAGCTCGTCGGGGACAGGAGTGCAAGAGACCCAGTACTTC.

The chain employs TRBV11-2 and TRBJ2-1, with D perhaps matching TRBD2 (5 bases). Between the trimmed V and J ends, which lost 8 bases and 9 bases, there was a span of 8 bases. The CDR3 runs to 10 residues. Germline V gives CDR1 SGHAT, CDR2 FQNNGV. The CDR3 DNA sequence: TGTGCCAGCCGGGGTGGTGAGCAGTTCTTC. It codes for CASRGGEQFF.

This clone showed up just once. The rearrangement uses TRBV15 and TRBJ1-1; 7 nucleotides line up with TRBD1. Germline-derived CDR1 and CDR2 are LNHNV and YYDKDF (reference sequence). The V and J ends lost 0 bases and 4 bases, in that order; junction bases with no gene match: 17. The CDR3 sequence is 19 residues long. Here the CDR3 reads CATSREARRTGAFSTEAFF. The CDR3 DNA follows: TGTGCCACCAGCAGAGAGGCGCGGAGGACAGGAGCCTTTAGCACTGAAGCTTTCTTT.

V gene TRBV6-2 or TRBV6-3 combines with J gene TRBJ2-7, with D possibly matching TRBD1 (5 bases). The V and J ends lost 5 bases and 3 bases respectively, with 11 bases between them. Germline V CDR1 and CDR2: MNHEY, SVGEGT. This CDR3 is built from 13 residues. The CDR3 protein is CASSPDSGYEQYF. CDR3 in DNA: TGTGCCAGCAGTCCCGACAGTGGCTACGAGCAGTACTTC.

The CDR3, as DNA: TGTGCCAGCAGCAATAATCTGTATGGCTACACCTTC. The encoded protein is CASSNNLYGYTF. The chain uses TRBV11-2 and TRBJ1-2; D ambiguous. V lost 5 bases to trimming and J lost 5 bases, with 9 bases between them. The CDR3 runs 12 residues. Germline lookup yields CDR1 SGHAT and CDR2 FQNNGV.

The chain carries TRBV28 and TRBJ1-1; possible D gene TRBD1, 5 bases. Germline V lookup: CDR1 MDHEN, CDR2 SYDVKM. V dropped 3 bases and J dropped 4 bases, with 12 bases sitting between them. This CDR3 is 14 amino acids long. CDR3 nucleotide sequence: TGTGCCAGCAGTTTCAGAGGGGAGGTCACTGAAGCTTTCTTT. Residues: CASSFRGEVTEAFF.

This chain links TRBV10-2 with TRBJ1-1; D call uncertain. CDR1 is WSHSY, CDR2 SAAADI, per germline. This CDR3 comprises 13 residues. The germline V and J ends were trimmed by 2 bases and 1 base, with 5 bases remaining between them. The CDR3 DNA follows: TGCGCCAGCAGTGAGCAGGCGAACACTGAAGCTTTCTTT. This encodes CASSEQANTEAFF.

This clone occurred once. This chain uses TRBV18 with TRBJ2-5; no definite D call. Germline lookup yields CDR1 KGHSH and CDR2 LQKENI. The CDR3 has 11 amino acids. V lost 5 bases to trimming and J lost 2 bases, with 3 bases between them. CDR3 sequence (DNA): TGTGCCAGCTCAACACAAGAGACCCAGTACTTC. Amino acid sequence: CASSTQETQYF.